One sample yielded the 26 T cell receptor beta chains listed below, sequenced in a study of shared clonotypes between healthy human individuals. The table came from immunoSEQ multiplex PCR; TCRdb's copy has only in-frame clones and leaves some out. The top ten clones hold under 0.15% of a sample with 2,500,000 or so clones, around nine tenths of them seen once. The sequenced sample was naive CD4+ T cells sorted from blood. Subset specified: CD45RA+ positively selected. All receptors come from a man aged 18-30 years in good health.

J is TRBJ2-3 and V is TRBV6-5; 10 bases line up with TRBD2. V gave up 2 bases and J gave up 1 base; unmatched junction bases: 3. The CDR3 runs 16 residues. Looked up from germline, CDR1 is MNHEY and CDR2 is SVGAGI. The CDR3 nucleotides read TGTGCCAGCAGTTACCTCAGCGGGGGGGGCACAGATACGCAGTATTTT. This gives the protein CASSYLSGGGTDTQYF.

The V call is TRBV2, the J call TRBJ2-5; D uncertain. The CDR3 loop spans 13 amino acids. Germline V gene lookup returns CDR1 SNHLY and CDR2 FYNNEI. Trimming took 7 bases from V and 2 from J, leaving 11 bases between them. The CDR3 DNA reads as TGTGCCAGCATATTGAGGAGTCAAGAGACCCAGTACTTC. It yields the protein CASILRSQETQYF.

The CDR3 DNA sequence: TGTGCCAGCAGTGAAGCAAATGGGTTCCTCGGGTATAATTCACCCCTCCACTTT. It is translated as CASSEANGFLGYNSPLHF. The chain recombines TRBV2 with TRBJ1-6; unclear D gene. Trimming stripped 0 bases from V and 4 bases from J, with 16 bases between. The CDR3 runs to 18 residues. Germline lookup yields CDR1 SNHLY and CDR2 FYNNEI.

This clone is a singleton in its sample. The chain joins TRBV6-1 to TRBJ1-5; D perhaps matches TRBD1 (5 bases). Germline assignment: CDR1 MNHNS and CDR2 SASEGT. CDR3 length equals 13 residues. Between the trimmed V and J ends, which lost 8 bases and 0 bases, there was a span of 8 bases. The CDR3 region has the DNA TGTGCCAGCCGGGACCATAGCAATCAGCCCCAGCATTTT. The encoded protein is CASRDHSNQPQHF.

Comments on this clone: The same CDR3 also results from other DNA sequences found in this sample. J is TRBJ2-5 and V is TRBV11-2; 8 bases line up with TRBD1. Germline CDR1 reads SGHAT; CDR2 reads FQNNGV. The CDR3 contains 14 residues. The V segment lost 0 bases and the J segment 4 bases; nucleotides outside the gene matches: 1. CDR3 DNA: TGTGCCAGCAGCTTAGACAGGGGGCGAGAGACCCAGTACTTC. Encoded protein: CASSLDRGRETQYF.

CDR3 DNA sequence: TGTGCCAGCAGCCCATTTGACAGGAATGGTGGCTACACCTTC. It translates to CASSPFDRNGGYTF. The chain recombines TRBV7-2 with TRBJ1-2; TRBD1 might be the D (6 bases). V was cut by 5 bases and J by 7 bases, with 17 bases left in between. The CDR3 spans 14 residues. Germline V lookup: CDR1 SGHTA, CDR2 FQGNSA.

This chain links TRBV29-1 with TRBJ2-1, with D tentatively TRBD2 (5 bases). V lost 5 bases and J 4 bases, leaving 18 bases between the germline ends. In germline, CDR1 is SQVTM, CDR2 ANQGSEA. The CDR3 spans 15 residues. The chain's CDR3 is CSVLLGAEAYNEQFF. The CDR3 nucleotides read TGCAGCGTTTTATTGGGAGCGGAAGCATACAATGAGCAGTTCTTC.

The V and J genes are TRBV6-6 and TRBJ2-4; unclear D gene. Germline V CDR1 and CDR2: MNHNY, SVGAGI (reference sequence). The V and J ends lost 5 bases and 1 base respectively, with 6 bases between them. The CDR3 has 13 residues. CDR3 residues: CASSTPAKNIQYF. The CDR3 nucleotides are TGTGCCAGCAGTACCCCGGCCAAAAACATTCAGTACTTC.

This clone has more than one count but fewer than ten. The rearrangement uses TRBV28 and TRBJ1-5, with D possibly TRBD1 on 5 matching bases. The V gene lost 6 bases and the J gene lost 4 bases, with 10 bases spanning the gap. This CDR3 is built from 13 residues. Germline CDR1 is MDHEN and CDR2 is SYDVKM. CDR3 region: CASRSDRNQPQHF. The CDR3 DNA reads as TGTGCCAGCAGGTCCGACAGAAATCAGCCCCAGCATTTT.

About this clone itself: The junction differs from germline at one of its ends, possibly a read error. The CDR3 DNA is TGCAGCGCTGGAGGGAACGCCGGGGAGCTGTTTTTT. Encoded protein: CSAGGNAGELFF. The J gene is TRBJ2-2, the V gene TRBV29-1, with D possibly being TRBD2 (6 bases). Germline loops: CDR1 SQVTM, CDR2 ANQGSEA. The CDR3 length is 12 residues.

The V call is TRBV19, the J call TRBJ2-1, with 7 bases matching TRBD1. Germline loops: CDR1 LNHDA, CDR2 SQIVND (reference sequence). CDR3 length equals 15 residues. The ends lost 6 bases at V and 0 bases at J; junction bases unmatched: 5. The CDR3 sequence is CASRDRTSSYNEQFF. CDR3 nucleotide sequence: TGTGCCAGTAGGGACAGGACCAGCTCCTACAATGAGCAGTTCTTC.

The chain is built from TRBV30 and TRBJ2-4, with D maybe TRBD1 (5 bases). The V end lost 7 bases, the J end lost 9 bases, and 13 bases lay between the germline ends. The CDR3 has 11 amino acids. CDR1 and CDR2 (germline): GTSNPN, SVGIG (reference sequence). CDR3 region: CAYTITGIQYF. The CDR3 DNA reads TGTGCCTACACGATTACAGGCATTCAGTACTTC.

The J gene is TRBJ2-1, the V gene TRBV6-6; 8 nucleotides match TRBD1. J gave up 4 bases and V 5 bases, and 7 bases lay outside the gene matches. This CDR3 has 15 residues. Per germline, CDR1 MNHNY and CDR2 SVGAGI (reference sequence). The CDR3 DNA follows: TGTGCCAGCAGTCTCCGGACAGGGTTGTACAATGAGCAGTTCTTC. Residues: CASSLRTGLYNEQFF.

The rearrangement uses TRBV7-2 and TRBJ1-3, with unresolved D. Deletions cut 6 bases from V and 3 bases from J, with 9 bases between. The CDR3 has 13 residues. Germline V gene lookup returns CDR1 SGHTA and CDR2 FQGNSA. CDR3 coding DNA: TGTGCCAGCAGTTTCGGGATTGGAAACACCATATATTTT. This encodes CASSFGIGNTIYF.

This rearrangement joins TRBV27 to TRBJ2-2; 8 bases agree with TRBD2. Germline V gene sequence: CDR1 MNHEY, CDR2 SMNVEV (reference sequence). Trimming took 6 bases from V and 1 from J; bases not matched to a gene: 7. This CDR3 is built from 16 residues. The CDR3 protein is CASSHWAGGNTGELFF. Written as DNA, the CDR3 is TGTGCCAGCAGCCACTGGGCGGGAGGGAACACCGGGGAGCTGTTTTTT.

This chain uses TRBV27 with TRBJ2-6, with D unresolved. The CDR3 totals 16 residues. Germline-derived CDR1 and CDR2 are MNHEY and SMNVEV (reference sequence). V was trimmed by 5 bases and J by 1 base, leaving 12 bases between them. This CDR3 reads CASSDRGRSGANVLTF. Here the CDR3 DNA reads TGTGCCAGCAGTGACCGAGGTCGATCTGGGGCCAACGTCCTGACTTTC.

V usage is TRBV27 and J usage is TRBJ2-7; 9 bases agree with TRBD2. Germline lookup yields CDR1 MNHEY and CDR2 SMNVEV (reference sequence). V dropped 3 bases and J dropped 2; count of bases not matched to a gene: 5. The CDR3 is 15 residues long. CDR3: CASSFLTSGTYEQYF. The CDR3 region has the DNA TGTGCCAGCAGTTTCTTGACTAGCGGTACCTACGAGCAGTACTTC.

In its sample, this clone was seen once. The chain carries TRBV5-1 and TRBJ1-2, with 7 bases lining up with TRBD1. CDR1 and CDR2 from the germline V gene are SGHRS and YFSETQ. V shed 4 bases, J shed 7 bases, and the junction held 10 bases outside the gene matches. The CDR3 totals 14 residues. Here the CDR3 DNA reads TGCGCCAGCAGCCCGGGACAGCCTTCTTTTGGCTACACCTTC. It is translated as CASSPGQPSFGYTF.

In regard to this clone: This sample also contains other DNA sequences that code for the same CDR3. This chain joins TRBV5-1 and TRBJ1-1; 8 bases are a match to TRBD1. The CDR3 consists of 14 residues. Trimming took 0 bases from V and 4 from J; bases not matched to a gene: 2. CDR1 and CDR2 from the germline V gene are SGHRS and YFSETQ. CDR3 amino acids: CASSLGQGATEAFF. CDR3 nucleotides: TGCGCCAGCAGCTTGGGCCAGGGGGCCACTGAAGCTTTCTTT.

Here the CDR3 reads CASTNWGRGVSEAFF. The CDR3 DNA follows: TGTGCCAGCACCAATTGGGGCCGGGGGGTGTCTGAAGCTTTCTTT. The chain recombines TRBV5-5 with TRBJ1-1; weak D call: TRBD1 (5 bases). V lost 6 bases and J 6 bases, leaving 21 bases between the germline ends. Germline values: CDR1 SGHKS, CDR2 YYEKEE (reference sequence). CDR3 length: 15 amino acids.

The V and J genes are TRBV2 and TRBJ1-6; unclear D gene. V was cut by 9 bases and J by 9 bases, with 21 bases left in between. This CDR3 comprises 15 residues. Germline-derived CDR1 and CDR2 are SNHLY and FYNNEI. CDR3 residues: CASKQLGAGPSPLHF. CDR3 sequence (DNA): TGTGCCAGTAAGCAATTGGGTGCTGGCCCTTCACCCCTCCACTTT.

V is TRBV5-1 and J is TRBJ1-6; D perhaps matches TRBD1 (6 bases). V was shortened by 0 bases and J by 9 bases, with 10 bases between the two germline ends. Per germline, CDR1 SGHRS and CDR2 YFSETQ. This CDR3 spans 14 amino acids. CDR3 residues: CASSLGQATSPLHF. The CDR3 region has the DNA TGCGCCAGCAGCTTGGGACAGGCGACTTCACCCCTCCACTTT.

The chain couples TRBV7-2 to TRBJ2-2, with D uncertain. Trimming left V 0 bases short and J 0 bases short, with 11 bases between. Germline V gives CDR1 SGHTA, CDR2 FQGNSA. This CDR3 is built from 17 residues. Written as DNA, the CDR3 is TGTGCCAGCAGCTTAGCTTCTCTCAGGACGAACACCGGGGAGCTGTTTTTT. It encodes CASSLASLRTNTGELFF.

In nucleotides, the CDR3 is TGTGCCAGCAGCGCGAGAGGACTGCAAGTATACAATGAGCAGTTCTTC. This codes for CASSARGLQVYNEQFF. The gene calls are TRBV9 and TRBJ2-1; D perhaps matches TRBD2 (5 bases). CDR1 and CDR2 from the germline V gene are SGDLS and YYNGEE. Between the trimmed V and J ends, which lost 3 bases and 4 bases, there was a span of 17 bases. The CDR3 consists of 16 residues.

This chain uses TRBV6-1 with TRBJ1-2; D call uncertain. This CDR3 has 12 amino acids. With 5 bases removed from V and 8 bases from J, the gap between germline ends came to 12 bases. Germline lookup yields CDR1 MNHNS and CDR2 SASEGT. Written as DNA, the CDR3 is TGTGCCAGCAGTTCACGTGGGCACGGCTACACCTTC. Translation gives CASSSRGHGYTF.

The chain's CDR3 is CASSWYQETQYF. Written as DNA, the CDR3 is TGTGCCAGCAGCTGGTACCAAGAGACCCAGTACTTC. The chain combines TRBV7-2 with TRBJ2-5; D gene unclear. Trimming cost V 4 bases and J 0 bases, with 3 bases left between them. In germline, CDR1 is SGHTA, CDR2 FQGNSA. The CDR3 is 12 amino acids.